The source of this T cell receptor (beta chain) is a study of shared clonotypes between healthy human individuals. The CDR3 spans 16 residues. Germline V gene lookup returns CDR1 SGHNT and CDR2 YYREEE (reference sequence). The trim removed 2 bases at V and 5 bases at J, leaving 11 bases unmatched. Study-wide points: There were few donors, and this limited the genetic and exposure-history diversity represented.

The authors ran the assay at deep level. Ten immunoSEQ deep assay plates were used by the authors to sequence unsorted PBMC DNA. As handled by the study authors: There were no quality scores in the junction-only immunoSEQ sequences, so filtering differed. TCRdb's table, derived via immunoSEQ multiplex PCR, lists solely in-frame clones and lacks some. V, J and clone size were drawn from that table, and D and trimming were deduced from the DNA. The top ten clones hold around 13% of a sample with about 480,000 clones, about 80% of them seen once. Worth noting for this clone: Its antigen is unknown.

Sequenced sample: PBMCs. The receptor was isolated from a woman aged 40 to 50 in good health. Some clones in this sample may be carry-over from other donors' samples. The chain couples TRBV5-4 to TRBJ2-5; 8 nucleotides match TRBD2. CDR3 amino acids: CASSLRSGRVSETQYF. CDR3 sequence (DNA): TGTGCCAGCAGCTTAAGAAGCGGGAGAGTATCTGAGACCCAGTACTTC.